Included here is one T cell receptor (beta chain) sequence, with context. Its antigen has not been determined. No clone much larger than this one lies a single base away; base qualities are absent. This entry comes from a study of technical replicates of blood from a handful of donors (dated by TCRdb to about 2017). Preparation of the library involved the immunoSEQ multiplex PCR assay. What TCRdb holds here is the immuneACCESS table cut down to in-frame rearrangements. Part of the clones is not present; checked against another copy, under half of the missing clones reflect an unresolved V gene, and the others are unexplained. The sample profile shows 55,000 to 75,000 clones; about 95% of them were found once. The ten largest clonotypes hold 3% of the sample. CDR1 and CDR2 (SGHKS, YYEKEE) derive from the germline V gene (reference sequence). The CDR3 holds 16 amino acids from the cysteine to the phenylalanine. The sequence is cut down to CDR3 DNA, 48 bases in frame from base 1. The junction carries 20 bases between V and J, which are trimmed by 6 bases and 1 base respectively.

The TCR originated in a human donor in good health. Some clones in this sample may be carry-over from other donors' samples. What was sequenced was PBMCs. The chain uses TRBV5-5 and TRBJ2-7; TRBD1 is a possible D gene, resting on 6 matching bases. The CDR3 protein sequence reads: CASTPRTDVISYEQYF. The nucleotide sequence reads TGTGCCAGCACCCCACGGACAGATGTGATTTCCTACGAGCAGTACTTC.